This is a list of T cell receptor beta chains from one sample in a study of shared clonotypes between healthy human individuals. Generated by immunoSEQ multiplex PCR, the TCRdb table keeps only in-frame clones and is missing some. The sample has millions of clones, approximately 93% seen once; the top ten hold about 0.39%. The sample comprised naive CD4+ T cells from PBMCs. Receptors were obtained from a man aged 18 to 29 in good health. Some clones in this sample may be carry-over from other donors' samples. Both conserved end residues are part of each CDR3. A D gene is named only where the DNA matches it firmly.

>TRBV28|TRBJ2-7|TRBD2
TGTGCCAGCAGAGGACTAGCGGGGGCCTACGAGCAGTACTTC
CASRGLAGAYEQYF
>TRBV27|TRBJ2-2|NA
TGTGCCAGCAGTTTTGGAGGGAAAAACACCGGGGAGCTGTTTTTT
CASSFGGKNTGELFF
>TRBV28|TRBJ1-3|TRBD1
TGTGCCAGCAGGGGAAGGGGACAGGGGGTCTCCGGAAACACCATATATTTT
CASRGRGQGVSGNTIYF
>TRBV20-1|TRBJ2-5|TRBD1
TGCAGTGCTAGGGGGGACAGGGCGCAGTACTTC
CSARGDRAQYF
>TRBV25-1|TRBJ1-2|NA
TGTGCCAGCAGTGCAGGGGCCTGGGGCTACACCTTC
CASSAGAWGYTF
>TRBV25-1|TRBJ2-5|NA
TGTGCCAGCAGGGCCGCCAAGGGGCTGTCGGGGGAGCAGTACTTC
CASRAAKGLSGEQYF
>TRBV7-8|TRBJ1-1|NA
TGTGCCAGCCATTATCGGGGGGGCGGTGAAGCTTTCTTT
CASHYRGGGEAFF
>TRBV4-1|TRBJ1-2|NA
TGCGCCAGCAGCCAAATCACAGGCGGACCTTATGGCTACACCTTC
CASSQITGGPYGYTF
>TRBV6-5|TRBJ1-2|NA
TGTGCCAGCAGTAACGGAGTCGTCTATGGCTACACCTTC
CASSNGVVYGYTF
>TRBV19|TRBJ2-7|NA
TGTGCCAGTGGCTTTACTGCGGGATACGAGCAGTACTTC
CASGFTAGYEQYF